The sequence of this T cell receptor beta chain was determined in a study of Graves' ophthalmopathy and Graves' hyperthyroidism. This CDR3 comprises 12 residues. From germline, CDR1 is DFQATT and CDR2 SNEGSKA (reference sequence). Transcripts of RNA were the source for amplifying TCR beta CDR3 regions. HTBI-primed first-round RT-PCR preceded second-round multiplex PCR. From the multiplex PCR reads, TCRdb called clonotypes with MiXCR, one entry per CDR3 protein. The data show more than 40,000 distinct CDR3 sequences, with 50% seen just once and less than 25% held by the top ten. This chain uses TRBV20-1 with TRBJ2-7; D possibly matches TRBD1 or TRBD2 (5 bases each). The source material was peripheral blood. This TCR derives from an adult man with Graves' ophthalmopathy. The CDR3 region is CRTEGRGYEQYF. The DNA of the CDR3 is TGCAGAACAGAGGGGCGCGGGTACGAGCAGTACTTC.